The T cell receptor beta chain under discussion was sequenced for a study of cytomegalovirus exposure and HLA in healthy donors. For the study at large: The platform used for the roughly 120 validation repertoires matched that of the approximately 670 first-cohort repertoires, a later analysis reported.

For this clone: What it binds is unknown.

The length of the CDR3 is 16 residues. V lost 3 bases and J lost 4; bases outside the gene matches: 6. CDR1 is LGHNA and CDR2 is YSLEER in the germline V gene. Only in-frame clones appear in the TCRdb table, and some are missing; sequencing was by immunoSEQ multiplex PCR. The sample comprises tens of thousands of clones, about nine tenths of which are singletons, and about 3% rests with the top ten. Study findings and constraints: The dataset shows that most TCR sequences were rare, while some public TCRs occurred in many donors. TCR beta chains numbering some 160 were designated cytomegalovirus-associated.

The source is a young man in good health and CMV-seronegative. V gene TRBV4-3 combines with J gene TRBJ2-6; the match to TRBD1 covers 7 bases. What was sequenced was PBMCs. The CDR3 nucleotides are TGCGCCAGCAGCCAGGCGACAGGGACCGGGGCCAACGTCCTGACTTTC. It codes for CASSQATGTGANVLTF.